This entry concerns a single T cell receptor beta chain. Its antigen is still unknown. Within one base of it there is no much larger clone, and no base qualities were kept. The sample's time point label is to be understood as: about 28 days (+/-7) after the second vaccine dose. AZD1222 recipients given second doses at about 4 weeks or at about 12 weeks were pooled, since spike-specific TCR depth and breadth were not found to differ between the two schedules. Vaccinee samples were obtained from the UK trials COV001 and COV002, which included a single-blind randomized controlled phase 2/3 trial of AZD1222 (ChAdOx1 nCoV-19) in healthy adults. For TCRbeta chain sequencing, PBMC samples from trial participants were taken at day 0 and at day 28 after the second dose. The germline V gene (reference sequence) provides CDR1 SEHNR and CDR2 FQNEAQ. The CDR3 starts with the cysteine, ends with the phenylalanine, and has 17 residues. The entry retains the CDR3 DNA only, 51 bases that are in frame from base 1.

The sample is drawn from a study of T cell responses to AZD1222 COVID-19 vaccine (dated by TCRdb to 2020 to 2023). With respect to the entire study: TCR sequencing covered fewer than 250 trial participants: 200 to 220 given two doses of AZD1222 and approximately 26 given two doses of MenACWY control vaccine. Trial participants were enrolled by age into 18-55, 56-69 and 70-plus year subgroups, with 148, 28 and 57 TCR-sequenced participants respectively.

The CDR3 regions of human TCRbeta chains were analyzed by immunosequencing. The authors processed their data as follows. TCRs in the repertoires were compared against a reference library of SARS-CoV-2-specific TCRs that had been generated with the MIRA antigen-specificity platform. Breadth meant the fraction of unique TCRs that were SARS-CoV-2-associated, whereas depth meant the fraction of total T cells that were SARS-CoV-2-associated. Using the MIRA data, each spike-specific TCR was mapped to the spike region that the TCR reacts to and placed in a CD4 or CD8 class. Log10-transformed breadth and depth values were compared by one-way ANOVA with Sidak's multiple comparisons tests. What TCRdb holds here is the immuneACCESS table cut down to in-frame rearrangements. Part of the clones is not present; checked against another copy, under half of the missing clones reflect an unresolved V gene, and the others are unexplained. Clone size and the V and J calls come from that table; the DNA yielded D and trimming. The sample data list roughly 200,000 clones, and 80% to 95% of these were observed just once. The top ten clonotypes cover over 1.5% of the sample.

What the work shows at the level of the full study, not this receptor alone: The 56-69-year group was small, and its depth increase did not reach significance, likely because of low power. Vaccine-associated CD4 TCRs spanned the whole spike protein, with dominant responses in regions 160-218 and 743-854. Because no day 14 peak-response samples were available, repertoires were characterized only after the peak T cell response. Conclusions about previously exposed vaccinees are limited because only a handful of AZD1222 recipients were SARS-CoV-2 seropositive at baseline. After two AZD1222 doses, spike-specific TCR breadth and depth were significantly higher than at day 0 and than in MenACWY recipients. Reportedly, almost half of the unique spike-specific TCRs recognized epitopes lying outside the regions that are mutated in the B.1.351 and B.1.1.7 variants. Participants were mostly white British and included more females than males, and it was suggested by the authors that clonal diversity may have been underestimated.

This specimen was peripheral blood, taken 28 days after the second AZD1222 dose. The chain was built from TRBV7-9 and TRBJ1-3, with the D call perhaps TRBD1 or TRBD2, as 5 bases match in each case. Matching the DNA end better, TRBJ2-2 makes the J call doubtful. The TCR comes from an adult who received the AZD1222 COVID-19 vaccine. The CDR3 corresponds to CASSPFPGRGSTGELFF. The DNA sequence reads TGTGCCAGCAGCCCCTTCCCGGGGCGAGGGAGCACCGGGGAGCTGTTTTTT.